Shown below are 9 T cell receptor beta chains from a single sample sequenced in a study of spatial heterogeneity in lung cancer. TCRdb itself ran the 5' RACE reads through MiXCR, one entry per CDR3 protein. The sample has some 41,000 distinct CDR3 sequences; 22% are singletons. Time point given: blood at routine non-recurrence follow-up after resection. Sequencing was performed on PBMCs, taken at follow-up. These receptors were collected from a female donor with early-stage non-small cell lung cancer.

The V and J genes are TRBV2 and TRBJ2-7, with 10 bases aligning to TRBD2. This CDR3 is built from 14 residues. Germline CDR1 and CDR2: SNHLY and FYNNEI. V lost 6 bases to trimming and J lost 0 bases; unmatched junction nucleotides: 2. The CDR3, as DNA: TGTGCCAGCAGATCTAGCGGGAGCTCCTACGAGCAGTACTTC. As protein: CASRSSGSSYEQYF. Full variable domain (missing parts from reference TRBV2 and TRBJ2-7): EPEVTQTPSHQVTQMGQEVILRCVPISNHLYFYWYRQILGQKVEFLVSFYNNEISEKSEIFDDQFSVERPDGSNFTLKIRSTKLEDSAMYFCASRSSGSSYEQYFGPGTRLTVT.

This clonotype has only a few counts. The DNA for the CDR3 is TGTGCCAGCAGCTTATCCCGGACTAGCGGGAGGGCCGGAAAGACCCAGTACTTC. This gives the protein CASSLSRTSGRAGKTQYF. The rearrangement links TRBV7-2 to TRBJ2-5; 15 nucleotides agree with TRBD2. Per germline, CDR1 SGHTA and CDR2 FQGNSA. The CDR3 spans 18 residues. V was pared by 2 bases and J by 6 bases, with 10 bases of the junction left unmatched.

This clonotype was observed a handful of times. The chain links TRBV11-2 to TRBJ2-4; D uncertain. The V end was cut by 6 bases, the J end by 6 bases, with 12 bases between. Germline V gene data show CDR1 as SGHAT and CDR2 as FQNNGV. This CDR3 is built from 13 residues. CDR3 sequence: CASSSSVGNIQYF. The CDR3 nucleotides read TGTGCCAGCAGTTCCTCCGTGGGAAACATTCAGTACTTC.

This chain links TRBV3-1 with TRBJ2-1; weak D call: TRBD1 (5 bases). The CDR3 spans 11 residues. Looked up from germline, CDR1 is LGHDT and CDR2 is YNNKEL (reference sequence). V gave up 4 bases and J gave up 8 bases, with 6 bases separating them. CDR3 in DNA: TGTGCCAGCAGCCGGGGCTATGAGCAGTTCTTC. Its translation: CASSRGYEQFF.

This clonotype occurred a few times. The chain links TRBV20-1 to TRBJ2-3; TRBD1 might be the D (5 bases). CDR3 length: 13 residues. From germline, CDR1 is DFQATT and CDR2 SNEGSKA (reference sequence). V shed 7 bases and J shed 2 bases, with 13 bases lying between them. DNA for the CDR3: TGCAGTGTATCACCAGGGATCACAGATACGCAGTATTTT. Translated: CSVSPGITDTQYF.

This clonotype was found many times. V and J are TRBV20-1 and TRBJ1-4; D is possibly TRBD1 (5 bases). In germline, CDR1 is DFQATT, CDR2 SNEGSKA (reference sequence). The CDR3 extends over 13 amino acids. Trimming removed 5 bases from V and 5 bases from J, with 12 bases in between. CDR3 loop: CSAWVGGNEKLFF. The CDR3 DNA is TGCAGTGCTTGGGTCGGGGGGAATGAAAAACTGTTTTTT.

In its sample, this clonotype was seen a few times. At one end the junction does not follow the germline gene, possibly because of a read error. The chain uses TRBV7-7 and TRBJ2-5, with no clear D. The germline V gene encodes CDR1 SSHAT and CDR2 FNYEAQ (reference sequence). This CDR3 region has 13 residues. The CDR3 DNA is TGTGCTAGCAGCCTCGGACCGTGGCAGACCCAGTACTTC. As protein: CASSLGPWQTQYF.

Points on this clonotype: The junction departs from germline at one end; a sequencing error may be responsible. This chain uses TRBV29-1 with TRBJ1-2; 7 bases match TRBD1. CDR3 length equals 15 residues. Germline V lookup: CDR1 SQVTM, CDR2 ANQGSEA. The CDR3 loop reads CSVEEGAWDSQFFAF. The CDR3 DNA reads TGCAGCGTTGAAGAGGGTGCGTGGGACAGCCAATTTTTTGCCTTC. Complete variable domain (other parts from reference TRBV29-1 and TRBJ1-2): SAVISQKPSRDICQRGTSLTIQCQVDSQVTMMFWYRQQPGQSLTLIATANQGSEATYESGFVIDKFPISRPNLTFSTLTVSNMSPEDSSIYLCSVEEGAWDSQFFAFGSGTRLTVV.

The rearrangement joins TRBV29-1 to TRBJ2-1, with 10 bases aligning to TRBD2. The germline CDR1 and CDR2 sequences are SQVTM and ANQGSEA. After removal of 5 bases from V and 5 bases from J, the junction contained 6 bases not matched to a gene. This CDR3 comprises 14 residues. CDR3 in amino acids: CSVWASGSNNEQFF. The DNA for the CDR3 is TGCAGCGTTTGGGCTAGCGGGAGCAACAATGAGCAGTTCTTC.